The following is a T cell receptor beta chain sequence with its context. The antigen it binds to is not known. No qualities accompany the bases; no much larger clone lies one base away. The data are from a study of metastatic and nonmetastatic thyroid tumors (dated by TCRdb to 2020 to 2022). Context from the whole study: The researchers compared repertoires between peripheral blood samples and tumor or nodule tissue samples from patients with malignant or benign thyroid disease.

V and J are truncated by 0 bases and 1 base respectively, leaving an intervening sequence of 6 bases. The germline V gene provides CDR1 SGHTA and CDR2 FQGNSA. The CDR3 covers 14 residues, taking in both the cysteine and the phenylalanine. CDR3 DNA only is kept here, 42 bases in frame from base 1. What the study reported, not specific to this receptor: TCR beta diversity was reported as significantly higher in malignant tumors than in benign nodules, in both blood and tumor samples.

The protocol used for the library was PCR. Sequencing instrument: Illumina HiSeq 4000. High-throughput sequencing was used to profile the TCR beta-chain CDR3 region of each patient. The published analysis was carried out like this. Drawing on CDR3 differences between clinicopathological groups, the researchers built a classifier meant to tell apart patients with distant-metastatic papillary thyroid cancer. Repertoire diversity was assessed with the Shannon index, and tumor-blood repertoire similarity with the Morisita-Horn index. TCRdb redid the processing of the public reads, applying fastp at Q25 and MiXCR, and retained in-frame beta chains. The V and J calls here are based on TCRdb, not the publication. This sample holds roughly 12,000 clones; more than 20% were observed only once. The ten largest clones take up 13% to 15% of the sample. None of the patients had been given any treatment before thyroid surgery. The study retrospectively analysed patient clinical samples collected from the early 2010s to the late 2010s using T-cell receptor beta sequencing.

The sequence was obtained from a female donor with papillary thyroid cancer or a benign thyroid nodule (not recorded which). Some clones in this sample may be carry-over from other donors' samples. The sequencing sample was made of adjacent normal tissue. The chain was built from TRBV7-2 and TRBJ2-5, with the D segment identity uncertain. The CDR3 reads CASSLAEFQETQYF. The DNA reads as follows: TGTGCCAGCAGCTTAGCCGAGTTCCAAGAGACCCAGTACTTC.